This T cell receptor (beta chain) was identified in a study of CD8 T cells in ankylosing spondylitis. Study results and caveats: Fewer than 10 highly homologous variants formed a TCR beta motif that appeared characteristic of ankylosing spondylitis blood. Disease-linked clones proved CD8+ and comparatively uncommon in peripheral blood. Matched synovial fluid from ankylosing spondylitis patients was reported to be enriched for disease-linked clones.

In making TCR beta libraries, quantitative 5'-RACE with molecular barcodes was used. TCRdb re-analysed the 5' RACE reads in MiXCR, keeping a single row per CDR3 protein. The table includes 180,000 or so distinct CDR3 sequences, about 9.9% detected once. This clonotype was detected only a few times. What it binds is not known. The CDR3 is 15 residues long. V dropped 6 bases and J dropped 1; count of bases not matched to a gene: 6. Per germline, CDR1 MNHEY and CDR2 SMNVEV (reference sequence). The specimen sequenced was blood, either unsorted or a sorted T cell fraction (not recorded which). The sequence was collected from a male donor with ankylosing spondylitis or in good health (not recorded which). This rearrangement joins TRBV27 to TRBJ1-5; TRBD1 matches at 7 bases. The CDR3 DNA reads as TGTGCCAGCAGCACCTTGACAGGGAGCAATCAGCCCCAGCATTTT. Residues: CASSTLTGSNQPQHF.